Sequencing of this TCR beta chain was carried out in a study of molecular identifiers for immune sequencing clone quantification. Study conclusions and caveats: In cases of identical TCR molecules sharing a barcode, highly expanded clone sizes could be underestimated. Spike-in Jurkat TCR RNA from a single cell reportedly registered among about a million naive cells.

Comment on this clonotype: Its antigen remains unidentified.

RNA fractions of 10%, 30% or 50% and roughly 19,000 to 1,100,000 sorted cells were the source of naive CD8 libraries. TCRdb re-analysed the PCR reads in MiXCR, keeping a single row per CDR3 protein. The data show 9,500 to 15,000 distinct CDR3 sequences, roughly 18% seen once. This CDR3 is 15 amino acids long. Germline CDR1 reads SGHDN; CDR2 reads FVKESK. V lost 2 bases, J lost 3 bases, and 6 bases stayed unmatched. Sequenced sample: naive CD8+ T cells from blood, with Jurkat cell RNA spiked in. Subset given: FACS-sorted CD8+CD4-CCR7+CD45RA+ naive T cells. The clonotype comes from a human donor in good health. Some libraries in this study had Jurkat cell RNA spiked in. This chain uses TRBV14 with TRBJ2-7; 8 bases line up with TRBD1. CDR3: CASSQYTGGYYEQYF. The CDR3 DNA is TGTGCCAGCAGCCAATATACAGGGGGATACTACGAGCAGTACTTC.